This T cell receptor (beta chain) was identified during a study of blood T cell repertoires in COVID-19. Assay used: immunoSEQ multiplex PCR; TCRdb lists only in-frame clones, some missing. The profile covers about 50,000 clones, with about 90% appearing a single time and 9.5% to 15% taken by the ten largest. There are 15 residues in the CDR3. Germline V gene data show CDR1 as MNHNY and CDR2 as SVGAGI (reference sequence). After removal of 5 bases from V and 6 bases from J, the junction contained 9 bases not matched to a gene. This sequence originates from a human donor with active COVID-19. The donor label of this sample is uncertain. Specimen: peripheral blood. This chain connects TRBV6-6 to TRBJ2-1, with TRBD2 identical over 8 bases. Here the CDR3 reads CASSLAGPDFNEQFF. The CDR3 nucleotides read TGTGCCAGCAGTCTAGCGGGCCCGGATTTCAATGAGCAGTTCTTC.